These 15 T cell receptor beta chains originate from one sample sequenced in a study of human T cells and chemical hapten exposure. MiXCR, run by TCRdb on the RACE reads, gives a single entry per CDR3 protein. The data contain some 400,000 distinct CDR3 sequences, approximately 5% of them seen just once; the ten biggest clones take up approximately 2.4%. As to time point: pre-sensitization, week 0. The treatment is: therapeutic diphenylcyclopropenone sensitization with weekly scalp DPC. The starting material was whole blood, obtained in connection with sensitization to the hapten diphenylcyclopropenone (DPC). These receptors all come from a woman between 50 and 59 years old with alopecia areata. Some clones in this sample may be carry-over from other donors' samples.

The sample holds many counts of this clonotype. The chain carries TRBV12-3 or TRBV12-4 and TRBJ1-2; D call uncertain. Trimming shortened V by 5 bases and J by 6 bases, and 13 bases separated the two germline ends. The CDR3 contains 13 residues. The CDR3 is CASSPGPEHGYTF. In DNA, the CDR3 is TGTGCCAGCAGTCCAGGACCAGAACATGGCTACACCTTC.

The genes are TRBV20-1 and TRBJ2-7, with 9 bases matching TRBD1. The germline gives CDR1 DFQATT, CDR2 SNEGSKA (reference sequence). The junction had 4 bases not matched to a gene; V was cut back by 6 bases and J by 7 bases. The CDR3 has 11 residues. The CDR3 nucleotides read TGCAGTGCCCGGACAGGGGTTGAGCAGTACTTC. This codes for CSARTGVEQYF.

This clonotype showed up just a few times. V and J are TRBV6-6 and TRBJ1-1; 10 nucleotides align to TRBD1. V shed 4 bases, J shed 0 bases, and the junction held 11 bases outside the gene matches. Germline-derived CDR1 and CDR2 are MNHNY and SVGAGI (reference sequence). The CDR3 runs to 18 residues. CDR3 in amino acids: CASSSSGTGVGLNTEAFF. DNA for the CDR3: TGTGCCAGCAGTTCCTCCGGGACAGGGGTAGGGCTGAACACTGAAGCTTTCTTT.

This clonotype appeared a few times. The rearrangement joins TRBV13 to TRBJ1-1; 9 nucleotides agree with TRBD1. This CDR3 is 14 amino acids long. The germline V gene encodes CDR1 PRHDT and CDR2 FYEKMQ (reference sequence). V was pared by 4 bases and J by 10 bases, with 10 bases of the junction left unmatched. The CDR3, as DNA: TGTGCCAGCAGCTCCTCAATGGGGACAGGGACAGCTTTCTTT. Encoded protein: CASSSSMGTGTAFF.

This clonotype was observed a few times. This chain connects TRBV20-1 to TRBJ2-3; the D gene is possibly TRBD1 (5 bases). Germline-derived CDR1 and CDR2 are DFQATT and SNEGSKA (reference sequence). The CDR3 covers 15 residues. The V end lost 0 bases, the J end lost 5 bases, and 15 bases lay between the germline ends. The CDR3 DNA sequence: TGCAGTGCTAGAGAAGGGGAAGGGATTGGAGATACGCAGTATTTT. It encodes CSAREGEGIGDTQYF.

Ten or more counts support this clonotype. The chain combines TRBV2 with TRBJ2-5; 7 bases match TRBD1. V lost 8 bases and J lost 0; bases outside the gene matches: 6. Germline values: CDR1 SNHLY, CDR2 FYNNEI. The CDR3 covers 14 residues. The CDR3 region has the DNA TGTGCCAGCGATACAGGGGTTTACCAAGAGACCCAGTACTTC. Protein sequence: CASDTGVYQETQYF.

The chain employs TRBV4-1 and TRBJ1-5, with D hard to call. The V and J ends lost 0 bases and 0 bases respectively, with 9 bases between them. Germline loops: CDR1 MGHRA, CDR2 YSYEKL. CDR3 length: 16 residues. The CDR3 region has the DNA TGCGCCAGCAGCCAAGAAACAGCCCTTAGCAATCAGCCCCAGCATTTT. This sequence encodes CASSQETALSNQPQHF.

J is TRBJ1-1 and V is TRBV7-2, with TRBD1 identical over 9 bases. Trimming removed 1 base from V and 8 bases from J; junction bases left unmatched: 8. The CDR3 length is 15 residues. Germline V gene data show CDR1 as SGHTA and CDR2 as FQGNSA. In DNA form, the CDR3 reads TGTGCCAGCAGCTTAGATTGGACAGGGGTCCGGGAAGCTTTCTTT. Amino acids: CASSLDWTGVREAFF.

The rearrangement joins TRBV27 to TRBJ1-2; D remains ambiguous. Germline CDR1 is MNHEY and CDR2 is SMNVEV (reference sequence). The CDR3 spans 14 residues. V was shortened by 2 bases and J by 3 bases, with 10 bases between the two germline ends. The CDR3 sequence: CASSLNVKDYGYTF. The CDR3 DNA reads as TGTGCCAGCAGTTTAAATGTTAAGGACTATGGCTACACCTTC.

This clonotype came up a few times. V usage is TRBV6-5 and J usage is TRBJ1-2; 7 bases match TRBD1. The CDR3 totals 17 residues. J lost 0 bases, V lost 5 bases, and 12 bases had no gene match. The germline V gene encodes CDR1 MNHEY and CDR2 SVGAGI. The CDR3 DNA follows: TGTGCCAGCAGTGGAGTAACCGGGACAGTAGCTAACTATGGCTACACCTTC. It codes for CASSGVTGTVANYGYTF.

The chain combines TRBV28 with TRBJ2-1, with TRBD2 matching over 11 bases. V dropped 4 bases and J dropped 8; count of bases not matched to a gene: 10. CDR3 length equals 16 residues. Germline assignment: CDR1 MDHEN and CDR2 SYDVKM. The CDR3 region is CASSSLTSGSRYEQFF. The DNA of the CDR3 is TGTGCCAGCAGTTCCTTAACTAGCGGGAGTAGGTATGAGCAGTTCTTC.

For this clonotype: A much larger clone lies one base from this, so it may be a read error. CDR3 residues: CASSQGGGGNEQLF. The CDR3, as DNA: TGCGCCAGCAGCCAAGGAGGAGGGGGGAATGAGCAGCTCTTC. The J gene is TRBJ2-1, the V gene TRBV4-3, with D perhaps given as TRBD1 or TRBD2 (6 bases each). Germline-derived CDR1 and CDR2 are LGHNA and YSLEER. There are 14 residues in the CDR3.

This clonotype has ten or more counts. The V and J genes are TRBV20-1 and TRBJ2-1; 10 positions match TRBD2. The CDR3 loop spans 15 amino acids. Germline CDR1 is DFQATT and CDR2 is SNEGSKA (reference sequence). V lost 5 bases, J lost 5 bases, and 9 bases stayed unmatched. This CDR3 reads CSAVTGTSADNEQFF. CDR3 sequence (DNA): TGCAGTGCTGTTACCGGGACTAGCGCCGACAATGAGCAGTTCTTC.

This chain connects TRBV6-1 to TRBJ1-4; D unresolved. This CDR3 region has 15 residues. Between the trimmed V and J ends, which lost 1 base and 5 bases, there was a span of 11 bases. Looked up from germline, CDR1 is MNHNS and CDR2 is SASEGT. The CDR3 nucleotides read TGTGCCAGCAGTGAAGTCCGCTCCCTAAATGAAAAACTGTTTTTT. This gives the protein CASSEVRSLNEKLFF.

This clonotype was seen a handful of times. The V call is TRBV5-1, the J call TRBJ2-5; TRBD1 agrees at 9 bases. The CDR3 contains 14 residues. CDR1 is SGHRS, CDR2 YFSETQ, per germline. V was clipped by 4 bases and J by 4 bases; unmatched bases: 5. The CDR3 nucleotides are TGCGCCAGCAGCCCGGGACAGGGTCTAGAGACCCAGTACTTC. Its protein is CASSPGQGLETQYF.